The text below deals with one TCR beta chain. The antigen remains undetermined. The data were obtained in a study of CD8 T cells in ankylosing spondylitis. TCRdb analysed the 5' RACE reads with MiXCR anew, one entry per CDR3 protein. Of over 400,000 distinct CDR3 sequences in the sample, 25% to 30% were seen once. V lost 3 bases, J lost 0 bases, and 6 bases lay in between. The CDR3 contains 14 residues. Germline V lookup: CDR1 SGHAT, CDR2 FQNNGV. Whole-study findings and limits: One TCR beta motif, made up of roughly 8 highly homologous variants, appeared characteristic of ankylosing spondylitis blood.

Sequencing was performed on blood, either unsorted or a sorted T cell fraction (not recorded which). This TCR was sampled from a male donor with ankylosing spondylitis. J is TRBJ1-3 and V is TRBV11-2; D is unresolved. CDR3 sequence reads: CASSFRLSGNTIYF. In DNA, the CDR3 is TGTGCCAGCAGCTTCCGTCTCTCTGGAAACACCATATATTTT.